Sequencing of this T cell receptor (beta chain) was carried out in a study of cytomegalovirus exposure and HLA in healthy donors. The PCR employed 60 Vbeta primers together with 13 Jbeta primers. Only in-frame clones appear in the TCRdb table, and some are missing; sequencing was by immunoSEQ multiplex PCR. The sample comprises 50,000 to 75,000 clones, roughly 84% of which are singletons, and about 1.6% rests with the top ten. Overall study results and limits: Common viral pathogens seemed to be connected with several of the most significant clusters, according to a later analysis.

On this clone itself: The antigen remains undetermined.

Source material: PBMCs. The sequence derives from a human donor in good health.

CDR3 loop: CASSLEFTGWGGYTF. The CDR3 bases are TGTGCCAGCAGCTTAGAATTCACAGGGTGGGGCGGCTACACCTTC. The genes are TRBV7-6 and TRBJ1-2, with D perhaps TRBD1 (6 bases). Trimming removed 1 base from V and 8 bases from J, with 17 bases in between. The CDR3 covers 15 residues. CDR1 SGHVS and CDR2 FNYEAQ come from the germline V gene.